This is a list of T cell receptor beta chains from one sample in a study of blood T cell repertoires in COVID-19. Some clones are missing from TCRdb's copy, which holds only in-frame ones; the method was immunoSEQ multiplex PCR. Among approximately 230,000 clones listed, roughly nine tenths were seen once. The sample comprised peripheral blood. These receptors all stem from a man between 18 and 29 years old with active or convalescent COVID-19. CDR3s include the opening cysteine and the closing phenylalanine or tryptophan. D genes are given only for firm matches. Rows may omit the clone size; those that give it use once, few, many or a size class.

V: TRBV5-1; size: -; J: TRBJ2-7; D: TRBD2; length: 15; DNA: TGCGCCAGCAGCCCCACGAGCGGGGTAACCTACGAGCAGTACTTC; CDR3: CASSPTSGVTYEQYF
V: TRBV6-5; size: -; J: TRBJ2-2; D: -; length: 14; DNA: TGTGCCACTCTAGTCGAGGCGGGCACCGGGGAGCTGTTTTTT; CDR3: CATLVEAGTGELFF
V: TRBV5-4; size: -; J: TRBJ1-2; D: TRBD1; length: 14; DNA: TGTGCCAGCAGCTTGTCTGGGACAGACTATGGCTACACCTTC; CDR3: CASSLSGTDYGYTF
V: TRBV24-1; size: -; J: TRBJ1-1; D: TRBD1; length: 15; DNA: TGTGCCACCAGTGATTTTACGGACAGGGGATTCGAAGCTTTCTTT; CDR3: CATSDFTDRGFEAFF
V: TRBV18; size: -; J: TRBJ2-1; D: TRBD2; length: 16; DNA: TGTGCCAGCTCAGTCTATAGCGGGGCTTCCTACAATGAGCAGTTCTTC; CDR3: CASSVYSGASYNEQFF
V: TRBV7-2; size: -; J: TRBJ2-3; D: TRBD1; length: 14; DNA: TGTGCCAGCAGCTCGGACAGGGTGTCAAATACGCAGTATTTT; CDR3: CASSSDRVSNTQYF
V: TRBV5-4; size: once; J: TRBJ2-1; D: TRBD2; length: 15; DNA: TGTGCCAGCAGCTCCCGGACTAGCGGGAGTAGTGAGCAGTTCTTC; CDR3: CASSSRTSGSSEQFF
V: TRBV28; size: -; J: TRBJ2-1; D: TRBD2; length: 16; DNA: TGTGCCAGCAGTTCTTATAGCGGGAGGGCCAGGGATGAGCAGTTCTTC; CDR3: CASSSYSGRARDEQFF
V: TRBV6-2/TRBV6-3; size: once; J: TRBJ2-1; D: -; length: 17; DNA: TGTGCCAGCAGTTACTCTTTATATCGGGAAGGGTTAAGACTAGAGTTCTTC; CDR3: CASSYSLYREGLRLEFF
V: TRBV19; size: -; J: TRBJ1-4; D: -; length: 13; DNA: TGTGCCAGTAGTATCGTACCTGGCGAAAAACTGTTTTTT; CDR3: CASSIVPGEKLFF
V: TRBV28; size: once; J: TRBJ2-7; D: -; length: 16; DNA: TGTGCCAGCAGTTTGGGTAGGGGGGGCAATATCTACGAGCAGTACTTC; CDR3: CASSLGRGGNIYEQYF
V: TRBV5-1; size: -; J: TRBJ2-3; D: TRBD2; length: 18; DNA: TGCGCCAGCAGCTTTTATTCTAGCGGGGTATCTAGCACAGATACGCAGTATTTT; CDR3: CASSFYSSGVSSTDTQYF
V: TRBV7-3; size: -; J: TRBJ1-4; D: -; length: 13; DNA: TGTGCCAGCAGCTTAACGTCCGGACAGTTACTGTTTTTT; CDR3: CASSLTSGQLLFF
V: TRBV2; size: -; J: TRBJ1-4; D: TRBD1; length: 13; DNA: TGTGCCAGCAGTGCGACAGGGGGTGAAAAACTGTTTTTT; CDR3: CASSATGGEKLFF
V: TRBV7-2; size: -; J: TRBJ2-3; D: -; length: 15; DNA: TGTGCCAGCAGTCTCCAGGGAACGAGTACAGATACGCAGTATTTT; CDR3: CASSLQGTSTDTQYF
V: TRBV10-3; size: once; J: TRBJ1-1; D: -; length: 14; DNA: TGTGCCATCAGTGAAGTGGGAGCGAACACTGAAGCTTTCTTT; CDR3: CAISEVGANTEAFF
V: TRBV6-2/TRBV6-3; size: -; J: TRBJ2-3; D: -; length: 16; DNA: TGTGCCAGCAGTTACAGACAGGGAGGTGTGACAGATACGCAGTATTTT; CDR3: CASSYRQGGVTDTQYF
V: TRBV3-1/TRBV3-2; size: -; J: TRBJ1-1; D: TRBD1; length: 15; DNA: TGTGCCAGCAGCCTACTTTCAGGGGGTCGGGCTGAAGCTTTCTTT; CDR3: CASSLLSGGRAEAFF
V: TRBV5-1; size: -; J: TRBJ2-4; D: TRBD1; length: 15; DNA: TGCGCCAGCAGCTTGTATACAGGGGGAGAAAACATTCAGTACTTC; CDR3: CASSLYTGGENIQYF
V: TRBV10-1; size: -; J: TRBJ2-1; D: TRBD2; length: 15; DNA: TGCGCCAGCAGTGAGAGGGCGGGGGGCCGCAATGAGCAGTTCTTC; CDR3: CASSERAGGRNEQFF
V: TRBV3-1/TRBV3-2; size: -; J: TRBJ1-2; D: TRBD1; length: 18; DNA: TGTGCCAGCAGCCAAGGACAAGCCGGGACAGGTCTCCTCTATGGCTACACCTTC; CDR3: CASSQGQAGTGLLYGYTF
V: TRBV11-2; size: -; J: TRBJ2-1; D: TRBD2; length: 13; DNA: TGTGCCAGCAGCATTAGCGGGAGCTATGAGCAGTTCTTC; CDR3: CASSISGSYEQFF
V: TRBV27; size: -; J: TRBJ2-7; D: TRBD1; length: 13; DNA: TGTGCCAGCAGTAATTATGGGACAGGGGAGCAGTACTTC; CDR3: CASSNYGTGEQYF
V: TRBV2; size: -; J: TRBJ2-1; D: TRBD1; length: 13; DNA: TGTGCCAGTGAGGGACAGGTACGCAATGAGCAGTTCTTC; CDR3: CASEGQVRNEQFF
V: TRBV4-2; size: -; J: TRBJ1-4; D: -; length: 16; DNA: TGTGCCAGCAGCCAAGGGGTGCCATCATCGGGTGAAAAACTGTTTTTT; CDR3: CASSQGVPSSGEKLFF
V: TRBV2; size: -; J: TRBJ2-1; D: TRBD2; length: 15; DNA: TGTGCCAGCAGTTGGGCTAGCGGGACCTACAATGAGCAGTTCTTC; CDR3: CASSWASGTYNEQFF
V: TRBV18; size: -; J: TRBJ2-3; D: TRBD2; length: 16; DNA: TGTGCCAGCTCATCCCCGACTAGCGGGGCCACAGATACGCAGTATTTT; CDR3: CASSSPTSGATDTQYF